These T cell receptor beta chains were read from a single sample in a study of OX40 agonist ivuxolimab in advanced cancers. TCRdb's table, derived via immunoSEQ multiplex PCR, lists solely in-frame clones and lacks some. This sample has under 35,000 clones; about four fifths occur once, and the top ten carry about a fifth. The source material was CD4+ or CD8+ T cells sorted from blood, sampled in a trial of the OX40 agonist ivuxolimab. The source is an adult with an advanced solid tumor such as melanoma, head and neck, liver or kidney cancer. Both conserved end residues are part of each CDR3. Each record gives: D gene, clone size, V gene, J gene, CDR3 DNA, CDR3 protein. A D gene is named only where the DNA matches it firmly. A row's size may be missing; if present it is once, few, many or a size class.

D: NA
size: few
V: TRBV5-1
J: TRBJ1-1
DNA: TGCGCCAGCAGCTTGGCCGGCGGGGTGATGAACACTGAAGCTTTCTTT
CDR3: CASSLAGGVMNTEAFF

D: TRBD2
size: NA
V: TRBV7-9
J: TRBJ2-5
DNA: TGTGCCAGCAGCTTGGGACTAGCAGAAGAGACCCAGTACTTC
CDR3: CASSLGLAEETQYF

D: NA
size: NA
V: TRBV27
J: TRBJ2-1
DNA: TGTGCCAGCAGTCCCCCCGGTCCCCTCGAGCAGTTCTTC
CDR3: CASSPPGPLEQFF

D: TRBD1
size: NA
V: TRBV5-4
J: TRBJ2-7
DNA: TGTGCCAGCAGCTCTCCGGGACAGGGGAGCTACGAGCAGTACTTC
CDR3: CASSSPGQGSYEQYF

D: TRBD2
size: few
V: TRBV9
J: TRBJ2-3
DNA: TGTGCCAGCAGCGTAGCTGGTAGCGGGAACTCAGATACGCAGTATTTT
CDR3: CASSVAGSGNSDTQYF

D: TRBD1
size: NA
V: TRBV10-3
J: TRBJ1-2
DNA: TGTGCCATCAGCCCCGACGCAGGGGGTCCGGACTATGGCTACACCTTC
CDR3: CAISPDAGGPDYGYTF

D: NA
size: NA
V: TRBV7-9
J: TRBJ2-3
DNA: TGTGCCAGCAGCCCGGAGCGATACACAGATACGCAGTATTTT
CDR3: CASSPERYTDTQYF

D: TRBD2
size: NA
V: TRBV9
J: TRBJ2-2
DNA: TGTGCCAGCAGCTCCAGACTAGCGGGGAACACCGGGGAGCTGTTTTTT
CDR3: CASSSRLAGNTGELFF

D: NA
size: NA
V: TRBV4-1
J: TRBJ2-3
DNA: TGCGCCAGCAGCCAATTCGGCAGTGCGGAGTATTTT
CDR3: CASSQFGSAEYF

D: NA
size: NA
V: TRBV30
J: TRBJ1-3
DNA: TGTGCCTGGAGTGTAAATGTGGGAAACACCATATATTTT
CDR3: CAWSVNVGNTIYF

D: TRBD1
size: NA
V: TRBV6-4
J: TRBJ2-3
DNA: TGTGCCAGCAGCCAAGATCTTTGGGGACAGGGGACAGATACGCAGTATTTT
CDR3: CASSQDLWGQGTDTQYF

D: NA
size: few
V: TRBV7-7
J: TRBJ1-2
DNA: TGTGCTAGCAGCTTAGGTCTGGAGGGTTATGGCTACACCTTC
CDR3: CASSLGLEGYGYTF

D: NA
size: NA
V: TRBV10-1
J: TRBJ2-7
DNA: TGCGCCAGCAGTGACGGCGGTAGGAACGAGCAGTACTTC
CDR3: CASSDGGRNEQYF

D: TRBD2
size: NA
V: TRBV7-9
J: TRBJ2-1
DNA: TGTGCCAGCAGCGCACGCTTAAGGACTAGCAACAATGAGCAGTTCTTC
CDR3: CASSARLRTSNNEQFF

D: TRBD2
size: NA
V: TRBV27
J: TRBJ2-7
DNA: TGTGCCAGCAGTGTGACTAGCGGGGGGCTCACCTACGAGCAGTACTTC
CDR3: CASSVTSGGLTYEQYF

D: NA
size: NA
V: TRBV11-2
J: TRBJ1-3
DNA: TGTGCCAGCAGCTCTGCCAGGGGATTGGCTGGAAACACCATATATTTT
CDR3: CASSSARGLAGNTIYF

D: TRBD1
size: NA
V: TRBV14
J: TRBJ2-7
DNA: TGTGCCAGCAGCCAAGTATCTTATCCAAGGGCAGGGGGCAGGAGCGAGCAGTACTTC
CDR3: CASSQVSYPRAGGRSEQYF

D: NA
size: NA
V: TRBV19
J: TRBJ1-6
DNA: TGTGCCAGTAGAGGATCCGGCGGTTATAATTCACCCCTCCACTTT
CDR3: CASRGSGGYNSPLHF

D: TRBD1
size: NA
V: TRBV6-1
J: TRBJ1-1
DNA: TGTGCCAGCGGGGGACAGGGTACTGAAGCTTTCTTT
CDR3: CASGGQGTEAFF

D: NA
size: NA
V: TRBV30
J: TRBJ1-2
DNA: TGTGCCTGGAGCGGGGGGAACTATGGCTACACCTTC
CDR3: CAWSGGNYGYTF

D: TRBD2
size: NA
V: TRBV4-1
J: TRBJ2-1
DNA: TGCGCCAGCAGCCAAGATCCGGGACTAGCGGGAGTGCGGGATGAGCAGTTCTTC
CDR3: CASSQDPGLAGVRDEQFF

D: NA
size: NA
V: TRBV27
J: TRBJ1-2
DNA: TGTGCCAGCAGTTTTACAGGGAGCAGCGGCTACACCTTC
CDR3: CASSFTGSSGYTF

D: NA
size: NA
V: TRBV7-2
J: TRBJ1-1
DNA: TGTGCCAGCAGCTTATACGAGAACACTGAAGCTTTCTTT
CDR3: CASSLYENTEAFF

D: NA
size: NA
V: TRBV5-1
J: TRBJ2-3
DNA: TGCGCCAGCAGCTTGGTCGGGACAGATACGCAGTATTTT
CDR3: CASSLVGTDTQYF

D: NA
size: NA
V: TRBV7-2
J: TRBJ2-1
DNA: TGTGCCAGCAGCTTCCAGCGCTCTTACAATGAGCAGTTCTTC
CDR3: CASSFQRSYNEQFF

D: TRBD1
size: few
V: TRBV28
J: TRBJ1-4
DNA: TGTGCCAGCAGTCTCCCAGGGACAGGCTTTAATGAAAAACTGTTTTTT
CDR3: CASSLPGTGFNEKLFF

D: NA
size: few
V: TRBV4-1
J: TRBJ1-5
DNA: TGCGCCAGCAGCCAAGGGGGGGGTTTCAATCAGCCCCAGCATTTT
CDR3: CASSQGGGFNQPQHF

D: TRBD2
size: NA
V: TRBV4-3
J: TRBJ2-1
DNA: TGCGCCAGCAGCCAACTAGCGGGAGTTGTCTACAATGAGCAGTTCTTC
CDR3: CASSQLAGVVYNEQFF

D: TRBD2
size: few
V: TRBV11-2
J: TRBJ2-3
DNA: TGTGCCAGCAGCCCGAAGCTAGCGGGGGCAGGGGATACGCAGTATTTT
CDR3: CASSPKLAGAGDTQYF

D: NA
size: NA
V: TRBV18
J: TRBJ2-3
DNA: TGTGCCAGCTCACCACCCGATCTGCCAGGCACAGATACGCAGTATTTT
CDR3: CASSPPDLPGTDTQYF

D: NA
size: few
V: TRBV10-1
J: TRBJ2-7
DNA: TGCGCCAGCAGTGAGAGCCCCTTCGCCTACGAGCAGTACTTC
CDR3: CASSESPFAYEQYF

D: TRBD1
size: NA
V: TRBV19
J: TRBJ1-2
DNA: TGTGCCAGTAGTATAGATACAGGGGGCTATGGCTACACCTTC
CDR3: CASSIDTGGYGYTF

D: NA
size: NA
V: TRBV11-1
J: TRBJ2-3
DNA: TGTGCCAGCAGCCACGGGTTAGATACGCAGTATTTT
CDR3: CASSHGLDTQYF

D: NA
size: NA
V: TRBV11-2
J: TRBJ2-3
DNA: TGTGCCAGCAGCTCCGGAAATACGCAGTATTTT
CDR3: CASSSGNTQYF

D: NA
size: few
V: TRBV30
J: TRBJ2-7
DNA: TGTGCCACGGGCCGGGGGTACGAGCAGTACTTC
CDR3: CATGRGYEQYF

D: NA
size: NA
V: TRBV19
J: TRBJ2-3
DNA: TGTGCCAGTAGGAGTACGAGCACAGATACGCAGTATTTT
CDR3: CASRSTSTDTQYF

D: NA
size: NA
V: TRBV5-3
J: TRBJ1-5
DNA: TGTGCCAGAAGCTTGGATAACAGCAAGCTTAGCAATCAGCCCCAGCATTTT
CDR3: CARSLDNSKLSNQPQHF

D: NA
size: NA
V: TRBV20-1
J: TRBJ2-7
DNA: TGCAGTGCTAGAGACGGGTACGAGCAGTACTTC
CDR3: CSARDGYEQYF

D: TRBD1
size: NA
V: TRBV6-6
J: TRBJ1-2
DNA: TGTGCCAGCAGAGACCCGGGACAGGGAAGTGAGGGCTACACCTTC
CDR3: CASRDPGQGSEGYTF

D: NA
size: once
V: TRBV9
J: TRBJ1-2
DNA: TGTGCCAGCAGCGTAGGGTTGGCGATTAACTATGGCTACACCTTC
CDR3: CASSVGLAINYGYTF

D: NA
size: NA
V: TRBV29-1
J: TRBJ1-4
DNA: TGCAGCGTCGTACCTCCGGGAACTAATGAAAAACTGTTTTTT
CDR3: CSVVPPGTNEKLFF

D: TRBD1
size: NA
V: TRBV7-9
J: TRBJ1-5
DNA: TGTGCCAGCAGCTCCAATGACAGGGGAAATCAGCCCCAGCATTTT
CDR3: CASSSNDRGNQPQHF

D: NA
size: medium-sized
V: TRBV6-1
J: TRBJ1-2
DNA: TGTGCCAGCAGTGAAGACCAGACAGTCGGCTACACCTTC
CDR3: CASSEDQTVGYTF

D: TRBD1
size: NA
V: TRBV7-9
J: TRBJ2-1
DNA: TGTGCCAGCAGGGGGACAGGGGTGGTCTACAATGAGCAGTTCTTC
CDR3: CASRGTGVVYNEQFF

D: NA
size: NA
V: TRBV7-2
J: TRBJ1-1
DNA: TGTGCCAGCAGTATACCTACACTGAACACTGAAGCTTTCTTT
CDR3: CASSIPTLNTEAFF

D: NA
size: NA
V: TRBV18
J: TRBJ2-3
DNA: TGTGCCAGCTCACCCCGGGGGTCAGATACGCAGTATTTT
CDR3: CASSPRGSDTQYF

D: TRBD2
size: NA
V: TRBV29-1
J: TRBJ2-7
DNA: TGCAGCGTAGGGGGGACTAGCGGGAGCTACGAGCAGTACTTC
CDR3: CSVGGTSGSYEQYF

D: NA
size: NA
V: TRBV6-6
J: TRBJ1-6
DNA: TGTGCCAGCACGGTCGACAGCTCTACCTATAATTCACCCCTCCACTTT
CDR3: CASTVDSSTYNSPLHF

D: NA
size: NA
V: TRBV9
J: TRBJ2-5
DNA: TGTGCCAGCAGCGCCTCACAGGGCTTGGGAGAGACCCAGTACTTC
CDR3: CASSASQGLGETQYF

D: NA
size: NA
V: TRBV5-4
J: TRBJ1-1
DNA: TGTGCCAGCAGCCAAGGGGTTTTAGGGGGGTATGGCACTGAAGCTTTCTTT
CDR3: CASSQGVLGGYGTEAFF

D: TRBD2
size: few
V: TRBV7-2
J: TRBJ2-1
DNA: TGTGCCAGCAGCTTAGGACTAGCGGGAGCCCGCCCATCCTACAATGAGCAGTTCTTC
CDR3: CASSLGLAGARPSYNEQFF

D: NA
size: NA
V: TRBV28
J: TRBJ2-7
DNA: TGTGCCAGCAGTTTAGCTTCAGAAACGCTCTCCTACGAGCAGTACTTC
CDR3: CASSLASETLSYEQYF

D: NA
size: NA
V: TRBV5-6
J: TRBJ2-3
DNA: TGTGCCAGCAGCTCTGGGGATACGCAGTATTTT
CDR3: CASSSGDTQYF

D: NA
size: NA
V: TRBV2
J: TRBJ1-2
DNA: TGTGCCAGCAGTGAACAGAGCTATGGCTACACCTTC
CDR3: CASSEQSYGYTF

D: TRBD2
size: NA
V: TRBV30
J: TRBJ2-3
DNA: TGTGCCTGGATGCGGCGGGGAGCGGGGGGGCCCACAGATACGCAGTATTTT
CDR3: CAWMRRGAGGPTDTQYF

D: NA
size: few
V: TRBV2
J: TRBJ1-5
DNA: TGTGCCAGCAGTGAAGCGCCCAGAATTAATCAGCCCCAGCATTTT
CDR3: CASSEAPRINQPQHF

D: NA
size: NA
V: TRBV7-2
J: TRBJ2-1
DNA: TGTGCCAGCAGCCACCGGGACATCATTAACAATGAGCAGTTCTTC
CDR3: CASSHRDIINNEQFF